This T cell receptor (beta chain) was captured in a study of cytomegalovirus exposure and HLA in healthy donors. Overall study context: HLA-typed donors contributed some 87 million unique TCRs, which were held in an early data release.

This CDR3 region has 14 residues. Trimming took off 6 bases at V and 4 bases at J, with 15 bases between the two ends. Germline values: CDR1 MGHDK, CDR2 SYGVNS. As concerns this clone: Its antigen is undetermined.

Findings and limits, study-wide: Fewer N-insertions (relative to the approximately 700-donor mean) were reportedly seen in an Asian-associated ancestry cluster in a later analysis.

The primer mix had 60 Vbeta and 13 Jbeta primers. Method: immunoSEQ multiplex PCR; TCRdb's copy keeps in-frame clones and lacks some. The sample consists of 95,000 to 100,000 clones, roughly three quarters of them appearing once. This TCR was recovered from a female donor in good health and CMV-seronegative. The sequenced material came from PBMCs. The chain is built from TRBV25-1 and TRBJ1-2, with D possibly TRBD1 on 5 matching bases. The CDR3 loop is CASSFAGKSYGYTF. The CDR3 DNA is TGTGCCAGCAGCTTCGCAGGGAAATCCTATGGCTACACCTTC.